This is a list of T cell receptor beta chains from one sample in a study of OX40 agonist ivuxolimab in advanced cancers. The protocol was immunoSEQ multiplex PCR, while the TCRdb copy is restricted to in-frame clones and leaves out a portion. The sample contains about 59,000 clones, about 90% of which appear only once. This specimen consisted of CD4+ or CD8+ T cells sorted from blood, obtained in a trial of the OX40 agonist ivuxolimab. The receptor set was obtained from an adult with an advanced solid tumor such as melanoma, head and neck, liver or kidney cancer. Both conserved end residues are part of each CDR3. The D gene is left open where the match is weak. Not all rows give a size; the values are once, few, many and, for expanded clones, a class.

clone_size: NA
v_call: TRBV7-2
d_call: TRBD1
j_call: TRBJ1-5
cdr3_aa: CASSLTGTDNQPQHF
cdr3_nt: TGTGCCAGCAGCTTAACCGGGACAGATAATCAGCCCCAGCATTTT

clone_size: NA
v_call: TRBV19
d_call: TRBD1
j_call: TRBJ2-7
cdr3_aa: CASSTDRDSYEQYF
cdr3_nt: TGTGCCAGTAGTACGGACCGGGACAGCTACGAGCAGTACTTC

clone_size: NA
v_call: TRBV11-2
d_call: NA
j_call: TRBJ1-3
cdr3_aa: CASSYREAGNTIYF
cdr3_nt: TGTGCCAGCAGTTACAGGGAAGCTGGAAACACCATATATTTT

clone_size: NA
v_call: TRBV4-1
d_call: TRBD1
j_call: TRBJ2-5
cdr3_aa: CASSHLQGAREETQYF
cdr3_nt: TGCGCCAGCAGCCACTTGCAGGGGGCGCGGGAAGAGACCCAGTACTTC

clone_size: once
v_call: TRBV7-9
d_call: TRBD2
j_call: TRBJ2-7
cdr3_aa: CASRLSGDGYEQYF
cdr3_nt: TGTGCCAGCAGACTTAGCGGGGATGGATACGAGCAGTACTTC

clone_size: few
v_call: TRBV6-1
d_call: NA
j_call: TRBJ1-6
cdr3_aa: CASSFGTNSPLHF
cdr3_nt: TGTGCCAGCAGTTTTGGGACCAATTCACCCCTCCACTTT

clone_size: NA
v_call: TRBV9
d_call: TRBD2
j_call: TRBJ2-1
cdr3_aa: CASSVAGLAGGSQFF
cdr3_nt: TGTGCCAGCAGCGTAGCTGGGCTAGCGGGGGGATCACAGTTCTTC

clone_size: NA
v_call: TRBV6-6
d_call: TRBD1
j_call: TRBJ2-3
cdr3_aa: CASSYRDRYTDTQYF
cdr3_nt: TGTGCCAGCAGTTACCGGGACAGGTACACAGATACGCAGTATTTT

clone_size: once
v_call: TRBV5-4
d_call: NA
j_call: TRBJ2-5
cdr3_aa: CASSFRTEETQYF
cdr3_nt: TGTGCCAGCAGCTTTAGGACGGAAGAGACCCAGTACTTC

clone_size: NA
v_call: TRBV11-2
d_call: NA
j_call: TRBJ2-7
cdr3_aa: CASSLDPGSYEQYF
cdr3_nt: TGTGCCAGCAGCTTAGATCCGGGTTCCTACGAGCAGTACTTC

clone_size: once
v_call: TRBV7-2
d_call: NA
j_call: TRBJ1-5
cdr3_aa: CASSSHQGQPQHF
cdr3_nt: TGTGCCAGCAGCTCCCACCAGGGTCAGCCCCAGCATTTT

clone_size: few
v_call: TRBV6-1
d_call: NA
j_call: TRBJ2-7
cdr3_aa: CASSEVYRSYEQYF
cdr3_nt: TGTGCCAGCAGTGAAGTTTATAGGTCCTACGAGCAGTACTTC

clone_size: once
v_call: TRBV9
d_call: TRBD2
j_call: TRBJ2-2
cdr3_aa: CASSVPSGGTGELFF
cdr3_nt: TGTGCCAGCAGCGTACCTAGCGGGGGGACCGGGGAGCTGTTTTTT

clone_size: NA
v_call: TRBV18
d_call: TRBD1
j_call: TRBJ2-7
cdr3_aa: CASSQDRGGYEQYF
cdr3_nt: TGTGCCAGCTCTCAGGACAGGGGGGGGTACGAGCAGTACTTC

clone_size: few
v_call: TRBV28
d_call: TRBD1
j_call: TRBJ2-2
cdr3_aa: CASSRSRGLRDTGELFF
cdr3_nt: TGTGCCAGCAGCCGCTCAAGGGGGCTCCGGGACACCGGGGAGCTGTTTTTT

clone_size: NA
v_call: TRBV5-1
d_call: TRBD1
j_call: TRBJ2-6
cdr3_aa: CASSPTGTEKFAGANVLTF
cdr3_nt: TGCGCCAGCAGCCCGACAGGGACAGAAAAATTCGCTGGGGCCAACGTCCTGACTTTC

clone_size: NA
v_call: TRBV19
d_call: TRBD1
j_call: TRBJ1-5
cdr3_aa: CASTPGQGNIQPQHF
cdr3_nt: TGTGCCAGTACCCCTGGACAGGGGAATATTCAGCCCCAGCATTTT

clone_size: NA
v_call: TRBV7-6
d_call: NA
j_call: TRBJ2-5
cdr3_aa: CASSFPGQQETQYF
cdr3_nt: TGTGCCAGCAGCTTTCCTGGACAGCAAGAGACCCAGTACTTC

clone_size: NA
v_call: TRBV19
d_call: NA
j_call: TRBJ1-6
cdr3_aa: CASTPGGRGSPLHF
cdr3_nt: TGTGCCAGTACTCCCGGGGGCAGGGGCTCACCCCTCCACTTT

clone_size: NA
v_call: TRBV7-2
d_call: NA
j_call: TRBJ2-7
cdr3_aa: CASSLAASGLAYEQYF
cdr3_nt: TGTGCCAGCAGCTTAGCGGCCAGCGGGCTGGCCTACGAGCAGTACTTC

clone_size: NA
v_call: TRBV5-1
d_call: NA
j_call: TRBJ1-1
cdr3_aa: CASSLAGQGTEAFF
cdr3_nt: TGCGCCAGCAGCTTGGCGGGGCAGGGCACTGAAGCTTTCTTT

clone_size: NA
v_call: TRBV14
d_call: NA
j_call: TRBJ1-1
cdr3_aa: CASSQDRNPGTEAFF
cdr3_nt: TGTGCCAGCAGCCAAGATAGGAACCCAGGGACTGAAGCTTTCTTT

clone_size: once
v_call: TRBV10-3
d_call: TRBD2
j_call: TRBJ2-2
cdr3_aa: CAIPRSAGGRTSNTGELFF
cdr3_nt: TGTGCCATACCAAGGTCAGCGGGAGGGCGGACTTCGAACACCGGGGAGCTGTTTTTT

clone_size: NA
v_call: TRBV27
d_call: TRBD1
j_call: TRBJ2-5
cdr3_aa: CASSPLGQEGETQYF
cdr3_nt: TGTGCCAGCAGTCCATTGGGACAGGAAGGGGAGACCCAGTACTTC

clone_size: NA
v_call: TRBV19
d_call: TRBD1
j_call: TRBJ2-7
cdr3_aa: CASSPRQGGNEQYF
cdr3_nt: TGTGCCAGTAGTCCGAGACAGGGCGGCAACGAGCAGTACTTC

clone_size: NA
v_call: TRBV11-1
d_call: NA
j_call: TRBJ2-7
cdr3_aa: CASSFSPQMPSYEQYF
cdr3_nt: TGTGCCAGCAGCTTCAGTCCCCAGATGCCCTCCTACGAGCAGTACTTC

clone_size: NA
v_call: TRBV12-5
d_call: NA
j_call: TRBJ1-2
cdr3_aa: CASGFDGGVGYGYTF
cdr3_nt: TGTGCTAGTGGTTTTGACGGGGGGGTCGGCTATGGCTACACCTTC

clone_size: NA
v_call: TRBV23-1
d_call: TRBD1
j_call: TRBJ2-5
cdr3_aa: CASSRNRDSHWETQYF
cdr3_nt: TGCGCCAGCAGTCGCAACCGGGACAGTCACTGGGAGACCCAGTACTTC

clone_size: NA
v_call: TRBV6-6
d_call: NA
j_call: TRBJ1-3
cdr3_aa: CASSYAHGNTIYF
cdr3_nt: TGTGCCAGCAGTTACGCCCATGGAAACACCATATATTTT

clone_size: NA
v_call: TRBV5-1
d_call: NA
j_call: TRBJ2-2
cdr3_aa: CASSLGQGNTGELFF
cdr3_nt: TGCGCCAGCAGCTTGGGCCAGGGAAACACCGGGGAGCTGTTTTTT

clone_size: NA
v_call: TRBV18
d_call: TRBD1
j_call: TRBJ2-2
cdr3_aa: CASSRDRSNTGELFF
cdr3_nt: TGTGCCAGCTCACGGGACAGGTCGAACACCGGGGAGCTGTTTTTT

clone_size: NA
v_call: TRBV5-8
d_call: NA
j_call: TRBJ1-1
cdr3_aa: CASSSIARSAGNTEAFF
cdr3_nt: TGTGCCAGCAGCTCCATAGCTCGTTCGGCGGGGAACACTGAAGCTTTCTTT

clone_size: NA
v_call: TRBV5-5
d_call: NA
j_call: TRBJ2-1
cdr3_aa: CASSYRDFPFDEQFF
cdr3_nt: TGTGCCAGCAGTTACCGGGACTTTCCTTTCGATGAGCAGTTCTTC

clone_size: NA
v_call: TRBV28
d_call: NA
j_call: TRBJ2-7
cdr3_aa: CASWGTLSYEQYF
cdr3_nt: TGTGCCAGCTGGGGGACACTATCCTACGAGCAGTACTTC

clone_size: NA
v_call: TRBV7-3
d_call: NA
j_call: TRBJ1-1
cdr3_aa: CASSLDPGSSEAFF
cdr3_nt: TGTGCCAGCAGCCTGGACCCGGGGTCGTCTGAAGCTTTCTTT

clone_size: NA
v_call: TRBV30
d_call: TRBD1
j_call: TRBJ2-5
cdr3_aa: CAWRPPSWTGGMTQYF
cdr3_nt: TGTGCCTGGAGACCTCCCTCTTGGACAGGGGGAATGACCCAGTACTTC

clone_size: NA
v_call: TRBV7-9
d_call: NA
j_call: TRBJ1-1
cdr3_aa: CASTSRLNTEAFF
cdr3_nt: TGTGCCAGCACCTCCCGTCTGAACACTGAAGCTTTCTTT

clone_size: NA
v_call: TRBV30
d_call: NA
j_call: TRBJ2-6
cdr3_aa: CAWSMGQAGANVLTF
cdr3_nt: TGTGCCTGGAGTATGGGCCAGGCGGGGGCCAACGTCCTGACTTTC

clone_size: once
v_call: TRBV18
d_call: TRBD2
j_call: TRBJ2-1
cdr3_aa: CASSPPGTSGYNEQFF
cdr3_nt: TGTGCCAGCTCGCCCCCCGGGACTAGCGGATACAATGAGCAGTTCTTC

clone_size: NA
v_call: TRBV11-3
d_call: NA
j_call: TRBJ2-5
cdr3_aa: CASSLGDNLQETQYF
cdr3_nt: TGTGCCAGCAGCTTAGGGGACAACCTCCAAGAGACCCAGTACTTC

clone_size: NA
v_call: TRBV7-9
d_call: NA
j_call: TRBJ1-3
cdr3_aa: CASRLGSGNTIYF
cdr3_nt: TGTGCCAGCAGGCTGGGCTCTGGAAACACCATATATTTT

clone_size: NA
v_call: TRBV4-1
d_call: NA
j_call: TRBJ2-1
cdr3_aa: CASSPGDPRGNEQFF
cdr3_nt: TGCGCCAGCAGCCCTGGGGATCCCAGAGGCAATGAGCAGTTCTTC

clone_size: once
v_call: TRBV9
d_call: NA
j_call: TRBJ2-1
cdr3_aa: CASSVDPTNNEQFF
cdr3_nt: TGTGCCAGCAGCGTAGACCCGACCAACAATGAGCAGTTCTTC

clone_size: NA
v_call: TRBV7-9
d_call: TRBD1
j_call: TRBJ1-2
cdr3_aa: CASSLVIQGANYGYTF
cdr3_nt: TGTGCCAGCAGCTTAGTGATACAGGGGGCGAACTATGGCTACACCTTC

clone_size: once
v_call: TRBV10-3
d_call: NA
j_call: TRBJ2-1
cdr3_aa: CAIRGSDVNEQFF
cdr3_nt: TGTGCCATCCGAGGGTCGGACGTGAATGAGCAGTTCTTC

clone_size: NA
v_call: TRBV19
d_call: NA
j_call: TRBJ1-4
cdr3_aa: CASSGYATNEKLFF
cdr3_nt: TGTGCCAGTAGTGGTTATGCAACTAATGAAAAACTGTTTTTT

clone_size: NA
v_call: TRBV10-2
d_call: NA
j_call: TRBJ2-3
cdr3_aa: CASSESEVGTTQYF
cdr3_nt: TGCGCCAGCAGTGAGTCCGAGGTAGGGACTACGCAGTATTTT

clone_size: NA
v_call: TRBV6-1
d_call: NA
j_call: TRBJ1-2
cdr3_aa: CASSEWTTLRKGYTF
cdr3_nt: TGTGCCAGCAGTGAATGGACAACCCTTAGGAAGGGCTACACCTTC